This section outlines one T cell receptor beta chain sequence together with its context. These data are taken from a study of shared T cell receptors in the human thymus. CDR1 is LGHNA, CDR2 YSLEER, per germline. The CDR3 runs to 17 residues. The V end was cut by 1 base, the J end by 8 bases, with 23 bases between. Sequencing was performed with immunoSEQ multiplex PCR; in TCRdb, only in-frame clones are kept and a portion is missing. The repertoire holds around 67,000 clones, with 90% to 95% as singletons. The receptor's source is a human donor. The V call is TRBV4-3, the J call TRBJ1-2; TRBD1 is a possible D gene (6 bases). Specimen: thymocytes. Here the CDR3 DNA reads TGCGCCAGCAGCCAAGGGACAGCCCTGACCCCACTTGCCGGCTACACCTTC. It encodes CASSQGTALTPLAGYTF.